This TCR beta chain was sequenced for a study of blood T cell repertoires in COVID-19. Turning to the study itself: The United States, Italy and Spain provided the acute and convalescent COVID-19 samples. T cells, B-cell-depleted T cells, or PBMCs provided the cDNA or gDNA that served as material.

Germline CDR1 reads LNHDA; CDR2 reads SQIVND (reference sequence). Trimming took 6 bases from V and 7 from J, leaving 15 bases between them. The CDR3 runs to 13 residues. How the authors handled the data: Counts of nucleated cells, estimated from reference gene primer amplification, were obtained. Profiled with immunoSEQ multiplex PCR; TCRdb holds only in-frame clones, not every one. From that table come the V and J calls and clone size; the DNA was used to work out D and trimming. Here the sample spans hundreds of thousands of clones, 82% being singletons. A single count supports this clone. The sample comprised peripheral blood. This chain links TRBV19 with TRBJ1-2, with D uncertain. This clonotype originated in a woman of 80 years or more with acute or convalescent COVID-19. Here the CDR3 reads CASRSGERGGYTF. CDR3 bases: TGTGCCAGTAGGAGCGGGGAGCGTGGTGGCTACACCTTC. Looking up the rest from reference TRBV19 and TRBJ1-2 gives the full variable domain: DGGITQSPKYLFRKEGQNVTLSCEQNLNHDAMYWYRQDPGQGLRLIYYSQIVNDFQKGDIAEGYSVSREKKESFPLTVTSAQKNPTAFYLCASRSGERGGYTFGSGTRLTVV.